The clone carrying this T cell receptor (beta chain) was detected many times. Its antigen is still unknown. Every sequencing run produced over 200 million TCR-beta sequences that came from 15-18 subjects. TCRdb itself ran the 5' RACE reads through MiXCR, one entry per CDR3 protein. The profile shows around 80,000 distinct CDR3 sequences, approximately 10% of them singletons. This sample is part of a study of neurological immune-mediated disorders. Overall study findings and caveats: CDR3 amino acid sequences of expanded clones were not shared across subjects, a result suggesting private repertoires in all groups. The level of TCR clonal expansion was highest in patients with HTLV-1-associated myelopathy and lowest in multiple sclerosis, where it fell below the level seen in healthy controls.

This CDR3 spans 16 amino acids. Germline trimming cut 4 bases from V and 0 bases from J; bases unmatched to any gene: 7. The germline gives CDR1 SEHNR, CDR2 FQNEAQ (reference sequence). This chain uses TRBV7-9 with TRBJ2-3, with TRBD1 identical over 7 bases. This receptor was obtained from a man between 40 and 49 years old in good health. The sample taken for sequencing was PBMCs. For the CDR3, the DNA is TGTGCCAGCAGCTCGTACGGGACAGTTAGCACAGATACGCAGTATTTT. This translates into CASSSYGTVSTDTQYF.